Listed below are T cell receptor beta chains from one sample, sequenced in a study of blood T cell repertoires in COVID-19. Produced via immunoSEQ multiplex PCR; TCRdb's table is partial and in-frame only. Found here are 120,000 to 150,000 clones, 81% of them singletons; the top ten hold roughly 8%. Sequenced: peripheral blood. These receptors originate from a human donor with acute or convalescent COVID-19. The donor label of this sample is uncertain. Both conserved end residues are part of each CDR3. The order of the fields is V gene, D gene, clone size, J gene, CDR3 protein, CDR3 DNA. D genes are given only for firm matches. Part of the rows lack a size; the others show once, few, many or a class for expanded clones.

TRBV11-2	-	-	TRBJ2-7	CASSDPRKGIAYEQYF	TGTGCCAGCAGCGACCCTCGGAAAGGGATAGCGTACGAGCAGTACTTC
TRBV3-1/TRBV3-2	-	-	TRBJ1-1	CASSYRTDTEAFF	TGTGCCAGCAGCTACAGGACGGACACTGAAGCTTTCTTT
TRBV30	-	-	TRBJ1-1	CAWTTYLGGARRAEAFF	TGTGCCTGGACTACATACCTGGGAGGGGCGAGGAGGGCTGAAGCTTTCTTT
TRBV9	-	-	TRBJ2-3	CASSPPLLMGGAADTQYF	TGTGCCAGCAGCCCTCCCCTCCTAATGGGTGGGGCGGCAGATACGCAGTATTTT
TRBV15	-	-	TRBJ1-6	CATSRDKSGNSPLHF	TGTGCCACCAGCAGAGATAAGTCAGGAAATTCACCCCTCCACTTT
TRBV27	TRBD1	few	TRBJ1-4	CASSLISPRGGAGEKLFF	TGTGCCAGCAGTTTAATATCCCCCCGAGGGGGCGCCGGTGAAAAACTGTTTTTT
TRBV4-1	TRBD1	-	TRBJ1-4	CASSSPGQSNEKLFF	TGCGCCAGCAGTTCACCGGGACAGTCTAATGAAAAACTGTTTTTT
TRBV7-2	-	-	TRBJ1-3	CASSFGPRGRGNTIYF	TGTGCCAGCAGCTTCGGGCCCAGAGGGCGGGGAAACACCATATATTTT
TRBV6-6	TRBD1	once	TRBJ1-2	CASWDRHNYGYTF	TGTGCCAGTTGGGACAGACACAACTATGGCTACACCTTC
TRBV6-2/TRBV6-3	TRBD1	-	TRBJ1-6	CASSQTGKSSPLHF	TGTGCCAGCAGTCAGACAGGGAAGAGTTCACCCCTCCACTTT
TRBV3-1/TRBV3-2	-	many	TRBJ2-1	CASSQEAISDEQFF	TGTGCCAGCAGCCAAGAGGCTATAAGCGATGAGCAGTTCTTC
TRBV12-3/TRBV12-4	-	-	TRBJ1-5	CASSGLGDQPQHF	TGTGCCAGCAGTGGCTTAGGGGATCAGCCCCAGCATTTT
TRBV6-5	-	few	TRBJ1-2	CASSPGPRGYTF	TGTGCCAGCAGTCCAGGGCCCCGAGGCTACACCTTC
TRBV3-1/TRBV3-2	-	once	TRBJ1-2	CASSHTTGGVGGYTF	TGTGCCAGCAGCCATACCACCGGGGGGGTGGGCGGCTACACCTTC
TRBV28	-	-	TRBJ2-5	CASSLEGVPQETQYF	TGTGCCAGCAGTTTAGAGGGGGTGCCCCAAGAGACCCAGTACTTC
TRBV5-1	-	-	TRBJ2-6	CASSLSRGDLNVLTF	TGCGCCAGCAGCCTGTCCAGGGGGGACCTCAACGTCCTGACTTTC
TRBV4-1	-	once	TRBJ2-5	CASSQASRKETQYF	TGCGCCAGCAGCCAAGCATCTAGGAAAGAGACCCAGTACTTC
TRBV14	-	-	TRBJ1-2	CASSQSRDSYGYTF	TGTGCCAGCAGCCAATCCAGGGATTCCTATGGCTACACCTTC
TRBV7-3	-	-	TRBJ2-3	CASSSMGAGTDTQYF	TGTGCCAGCAGCTCCATGGGGGCGGGCACAGATACGCAGTATTTT
TRBV2	TRBD2	many	TRBJ2-1	CASSGAGGAYNEQFF	TGTGCCAGCAGTGGGGCCGGGGGGGCTTACAATGAGCAGTTCTTC
TRBV7-9	-	-	TRBJ1-6	CASSADTVTPLHF	TGTGCCAGCAGCGCCGACACGGTGACACCCCTCCACTTT
TRBV27	-	-	TRBJ1-4	CASTLGSATNEKLFF	TGTGCCAGCACCTTGGGGAGTGCAACTAATGAAAAACTGTTTTTT
TRBV29-1	-	-	TRBJ2-5	CSVETARGRQETQYF	TGCAGCGTTGAGACCGCGAGGGGGAGACAAGAGACCCAGTACTTC
TRBV7-2	TRBD1	-	TRBJ2-3	CASSLRQGTLDTQYF	TGTGCCAGCAGCCTGAGACAGGGAACATTGGATACGCAGTATTTT